The 20 T cell receptor beta chains below were found in one sample sequenced in a study of blood T cell repertoires in COVID-19. The method was immunoSEQ multiplex PCR; TCRdb's version includes in-frame clones alone and lacks a portion of them. The sample contains about 200,000 clones, about nine tenths of which appear only once. The specimen was peripheral blood. The receptors stem from a woman in her forties or fifties with acute or convalescent COVID-19.

The chain employs TRBV25-1 and TRBJ1-2; D not resolved. This CDR3 has 11 residues. Per germline, CDR1 MGHDK and CDR2 SYGVNS. Trimming cost V 0 bases and J 7 bases, with 3 bases left between them. The CDR3 DNA reads as TGTGCCAGCAGTGAATACGGTGGCTACACCTTC. Translating it yields CASSEYGGYTF.

The chain recombines TRBV27 with TRBJ1-4; D call uncertain. CDR3 length: 15 amino acids. Trimming pared 5 bases from V and 5 bases from J, leaving 15 bases between. CDR1 is MNHEY, CDR2 SMNVEV, per germline (reference sequence). The CDR3 DNA follows: TGTGCCAGCAGTCCCCGTTGGGCCGCAAATGAAAAACTGTTTTTT. Translation gives CASSPRWAANEKLFF.

The chain has TRBV10-3 and TRBJ1-4, with 8 bases fitting TRBD1. The CDR3 sequence is 15 residues long. CDR1 is ENHRY, CDR2 SYGVKD, per germline. J lost 4 bases, V lost 0 bases, and 1 base had no gene match. CDR3 sequence: CAISESQGVNEKLFF. The CDR3 coding sequence is TGTGCCATCAGTGAGTCACAGGGGGTTAATGAAAAACTGTTTTTT.

This clone was observed a single time. The V call is TRBV7-2, the J call TRBJ1-6, with 10 bases matching TRBD1. Trimming removed 4 bases from V and 6 bases from J; junction bases left unmatched: 6. Germline V lookup: CDR1 SGHTA, CDR2 FQGNSA. CDR3 size: 16 residues. CDR3 sequence: CASSSSDRGSNSPLHF. The CDR3 nucleotides read TGTGCCAGCAGCTCTTCGGACAGGGGGAGTAATTCACCCCTCCACTTT.

The CDR3 loop is CASSIYGLGSSTDTQYF. The CDR3, as DNA: TGTGCCAGCAGCATTTACGGACTAGGTAGTTCCACAGATACGCAGTATTTT. The chain joins TRBV5-6 to TRBJ2-3, with 7 bases aligning to TRBD2. This CDR3 is built from 17 residues. CDR1 is SGHDT and CDR2 is YYEEEE in the germline V gene. Trimming took 4 bases from V and 2 from J; bases not matched to a gene: 13.

The table lists this clone with a count of one. The rearrangement links TRBV7-8 to TRBJ1-2; D is possibly TRBD1 (5 bases). The CDR3 runs 14 residues. The V gene's germline CDR1 is SGHVS and CDR2 FQNEAQ. Trimming stripped 0 bases from V and 2 bases from J, with 7 bases between. Here the CDR3 DNA reads TGTGCCAGCAGCTTAGCGCGGGGGAACTATGGCTACACCTTC. Its protein product is CASSLARGNYGYTF.

The chain joins TRBV6-5 to TRBJ1-2, with D possibly being TRBD1 (5 bases). Germline CDR1 reads MNHEY; CDR2 reads SVGAGI. With 0 bases removed from V and 4 bases from J, the gap between germline ends came to 12 bases. The CDR3 is 15 residues long. The CDR3 loop reads CASSYSIGGGYGYTF. CDR3 sequence (DNA): TGTGCCAGCAGTTACTCCATCGGGGGTGGCTATGGCTACACCTTC.

V gene TRBV4-2 combines with J gene TRBJ1-4; D remains unclear. Germline V gives CDR1 LGHNA, CDR2 YNFKEQ. V lost 0 bases, J lost 4 bases, and 9 bases lay in between. The CDR3 is made up of 15 amino acids. Written as DNA, the CDR3 is TGTGCCAGCAGCCAAGATGGAGGGAGTAATGAAAAACTGTTTTTT. Translation gives CASSQDGGSNEKLFF.

V gene TRBV20-1 combines with J gene TRBJ2-7; weak D call: TRBD1 (5 bases). Germline V gene data show CDR1 as DFQATT and CDR2 as SNEGSKA (reference sequence). V lost 6 bases and J 4 bases, leaving 10 bases between the germline ends. This CDR3 is 11 amino acids long. CDR3 loop: CSARAGYEQYF. The CDR3 DNA is TGCAGTGCCAGGGCTGGTTACGAGCAGTACTTC.

The chain carries TRBV6-2 or TRBV6-3 and TRBJ2-1, with D tentatively TRBD2 (5 bases). Per germline, CDR1 MNHEY and CDR2 SVGEGT. The ends were cut back, 3 bases at V and 7 bases at J, with 13 bases in the middle. This CDR3 contains 14 residues. CDR3 sequence reads: CASSYERPTNEQFF. The CDR3 region has the DNA TGTGCCAGCAGTTATGAGCGGCCGACAAATGAGCAGTTCTTC.

This clone was observed a handful of times. V usage is TRBV2 and J usage is TRBJ1-4; D is uncertain. CDR3 length equals 15 residues. Between the trimmed V and J ends, which lost 1 base and 10 bases, there was a span of 16 bases. Germline CDR1 is SNHLY and CDR2 is FYNNEI. The DNA of the CDR3 is TGTGCCAGCAGTGAAGAGCGTGGTCGGGGTGGAAAACTGTTTTTT. This codes for CASSEERGRGGKLFF.

This sequence joins TRBV19 and TRBJ1-1, with a tentative D call TRBD1 (6 bases). V dropped 8 bases and J dropped 3 bases, with 13 bases sitting between them. Per the germline V gene, CDR1 is LNHDA and CDR2 is SQIVND (reference sequence). The length of the CDR3 is 13 residues. The CDR3 region is CASLIRGDTEAFF. CDR3 sequence (DNA): TGTGCCAGTTTGATCAGGGGCGACACTGAAGCTTTCTTT.

This clone was found a few times. V is TRBV7-7 and J is TRBJ2-5; D possibly corresponds to TRBD2 (6 bases). The CDR3 contains 13 residues. CDR1 SSHAT and CDR2 FNYEAQ come from the germline V gene (reference sequence). V dropped 3 bases and J dropped 4 bases, with 9 bases sitting between them. The CDR3 loop reads CASSLSGGETQYF. In DNA, the CDR3 is TGTGCCAGCAGCTTGTCCGGGGGAGAGACCCAGTACTTC.

V gene TRBV9 combines with J gene TRBJ1-1, with D unclear. V was clipped by 4 bases and J by 3 bases, with 16 bases between them. This CDR3 comprises 15 residues. Germline lookup yields CDR1 SGDLS and CDR2 YYNGEE. The CDR3 sequence: CASSPREGTYTEAFF. In DNA form, the CDR3 reads TGTGCCAGCAGCCCAAGGGAGGGCACCTACACTGAAGCTTTCTTT.

The chain employs TRBV7-2 and TRBJ1-5; 7 positions match TRBD1. The V gene end was trimmed by 4 bases and the J gene end by 5 bases; junction bases not matched to a gene: 5. This CDR3 has 14 residues. The germline V gene has CDR1 SGHTA and CDR2 FQGNSA. CDR3 DNA sequence: TGTGCCAGCAGCTCTGGGACAGTGGATCAGCCCCAGCATTTT. Protein: CASSSGTVDQPQHF.

This sequence joins TRBV7-6 and TRBJ2-2; unclear D gene. Germline V gene data show CDR1 as SGHVS and CDR2 as FNYEAQ. The CDR3 length is 14 residues. V was shortened by 5 bases and J by 0 bases, with 7 bases between the two germline ends. CDR3 loop: CASSARTNTGELFF. CDR3 coding DNA: TGTGCCAGCAGCGCCAGAACGAACACCGGGGAGCTGTTTTTT.

J is TRBJ2-3 and V is TRBV7-2; 9 bases map to TRBD2. There are 16 residues in the CDR3. The V and J ends lost 5 bases and 5 bases, in that order; junction bases with no gene match: 11. In germline, CDR1 is SGHTA, CDR2 FQGNSA. CDR3 DNA: TGTGCCAGCAGCCCCTGGCTAGCGGGGAGGGGAGATACGCAGTATTTT. Its translation: CASSPWLAGRGDTQYF.

A remark on this clone: Distinct nucleotide sequences in the sample also encode this CDR3. The chain links TRBV18 to TRBJ1-1, with D uncertain. The CDR3 runs to 13 residues. The V gene's germline CDR1 is KGHSH and CDR2 LQKENI. The V end lost 5 bases, the J end lost 1 base, and 8 bases lay between the germline ends. The CDR3 protein is CASSLSENTEAFF. The CDR3 DNA reads TGTGCCAGCTCATTATCAGAGAACACTGAAGCTTTCTTT.

The CDR3: CATSDVRGFQETQYF. In DNA, the CDR3 is TGTGCCACCAGTGACGTAAGGGGGTTCCAAGAGACCCAGTACTTC. V usage is TRBV24-1 and J usage is TRBJ2-5, with D possibly matching TRBD1 (6 bases). V was clipped by 4 bases and J by 1 base, with 12 bases between them. From germline, CDR1 is KGHDR and CDR2 SFDVKD. CDR3 length equals 15 residues.

V gene TRBV6-1 combines with J gene TRBJ1-2; a possible D gene is TRBD1 (5 bases). The CDR3 runs to 12 residues. Germline CDR1 and CDR2: MNHNS and SASEGT. Trimming pared 2 bases from V and 6 bases from J, leaving 7 bases between. CDR3 in DNA: TGTGCCAGCAGTGAACAGGGTGATGGCTACACCTTC. Encoded protein: CASSEQGDGYTF.